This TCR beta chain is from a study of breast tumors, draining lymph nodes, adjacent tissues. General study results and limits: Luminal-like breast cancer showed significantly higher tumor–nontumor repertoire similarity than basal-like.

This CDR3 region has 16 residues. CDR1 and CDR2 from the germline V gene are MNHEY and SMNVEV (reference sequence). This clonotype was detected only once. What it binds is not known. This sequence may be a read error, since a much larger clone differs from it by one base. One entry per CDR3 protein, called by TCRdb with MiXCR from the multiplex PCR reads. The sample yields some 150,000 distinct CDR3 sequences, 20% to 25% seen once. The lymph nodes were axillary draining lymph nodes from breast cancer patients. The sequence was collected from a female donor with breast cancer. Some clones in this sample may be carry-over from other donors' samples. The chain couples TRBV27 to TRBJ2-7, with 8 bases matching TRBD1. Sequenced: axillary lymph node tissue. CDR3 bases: TGTGCCAGCAGTTCCCACCGGGACAGGTCCGGGGGCGAGCAGTGCTTC. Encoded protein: CASSSHRDRSGGEQCF.